Reported below is one T cell receptor (beta chain). Its antigen target is currently unknown. No quality values exist for individual bases; no much larger clone is one base distant. These data come from a study of technical replicates of blood from four donors (dated by TCRdb to the late 2010s). Taken from cysteine to phenylalanine, the CDR3 has 15 residues. The entry retains the CDR3 DNA only, 45 bases that are in frame from base 1. In the germline V gene (reference sequence), CDR1 corresponds to PRHDT and CDR2 to FYEKMQ. At the junction V is shortened by 3 bases and J by 5 bases, with 17 bases in between. Libraries were built with the immunoSEQ multiplex PCR assay. Held by TCRdb, this immuneACCESS table contains in-frame sequences only and omits some clones. Under half of the omission traces to an unresolved V gene where checked; the cause of the rest is unknown. The sample data list over 55,000 clones, and about 95% of these were observed just once. The top ten clones comprise around 3% of the sample.

Sequencing used PBMCs. The clonotype originates from a human donor in good health. Some clones in this sample may be carry-over from other donors' samples. The chain uses TRBV13 and TRBJ2-7, with the D segment identity uncertain. The encoded CDR3 is CASSFSAPGPNEQYF. The DNA sequence is TGTGCCAGCAGCTTCTCCGCGCCTGGGCCTAACGAGCAGTACTTC.